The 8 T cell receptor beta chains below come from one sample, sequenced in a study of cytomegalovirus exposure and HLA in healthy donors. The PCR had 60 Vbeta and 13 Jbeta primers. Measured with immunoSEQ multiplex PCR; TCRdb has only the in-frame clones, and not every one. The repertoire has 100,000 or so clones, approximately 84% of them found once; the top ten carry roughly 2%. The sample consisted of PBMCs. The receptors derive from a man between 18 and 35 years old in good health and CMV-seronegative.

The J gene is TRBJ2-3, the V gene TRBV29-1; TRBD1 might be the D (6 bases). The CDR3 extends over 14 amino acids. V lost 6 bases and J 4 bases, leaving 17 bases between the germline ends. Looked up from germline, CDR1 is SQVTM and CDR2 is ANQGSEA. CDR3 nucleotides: TGCAGCGTGGGGCAAAGACAGGCGTCAGATACGCAGTATTTT. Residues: CSVGQRQASDTQYF.

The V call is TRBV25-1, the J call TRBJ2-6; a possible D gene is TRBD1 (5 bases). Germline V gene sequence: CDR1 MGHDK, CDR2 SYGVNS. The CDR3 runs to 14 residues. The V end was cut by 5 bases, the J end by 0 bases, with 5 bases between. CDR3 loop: CASSRGSGANVLTF. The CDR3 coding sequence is TGTGCCAGCAGTAGGGGCTCTGGGGCCAACGTCCTGACTTTC.

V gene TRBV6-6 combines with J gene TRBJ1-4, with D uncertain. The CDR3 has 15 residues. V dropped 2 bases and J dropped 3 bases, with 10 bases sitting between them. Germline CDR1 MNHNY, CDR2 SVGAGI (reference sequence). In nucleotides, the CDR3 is TGTGCCAGCAGTTACATCCGGGTCCCTAATGAAAAACTGTTTTTT. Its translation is CASSYIRVPNEKLFF.

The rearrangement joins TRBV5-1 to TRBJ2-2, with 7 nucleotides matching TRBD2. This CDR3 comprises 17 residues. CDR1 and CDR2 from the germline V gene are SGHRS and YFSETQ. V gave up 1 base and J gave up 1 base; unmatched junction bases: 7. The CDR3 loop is CASSLQGGSGNTGELFF. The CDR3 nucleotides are TGCGCCAGCAGCTTGCAAGGCGGGAGTGGGAACACCGGGGAGCTGTTTTTT.

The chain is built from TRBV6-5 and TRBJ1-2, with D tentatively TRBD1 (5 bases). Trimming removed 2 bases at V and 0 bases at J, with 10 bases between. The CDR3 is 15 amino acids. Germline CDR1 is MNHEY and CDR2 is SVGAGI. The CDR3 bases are TGTGCCAGCAGTTACAGACAGAGAGCTAACTATGGCTACACCTTC. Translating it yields CASSYRQRANYGYTF.

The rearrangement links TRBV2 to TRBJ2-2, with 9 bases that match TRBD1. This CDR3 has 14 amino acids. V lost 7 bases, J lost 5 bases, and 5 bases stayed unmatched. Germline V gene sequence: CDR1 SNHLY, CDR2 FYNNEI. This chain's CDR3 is CASMDRGATGELFF. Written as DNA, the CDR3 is TGTGCCAGCATGGACAGGGGAGCTACCGGGGAGCTGTTTTTT.

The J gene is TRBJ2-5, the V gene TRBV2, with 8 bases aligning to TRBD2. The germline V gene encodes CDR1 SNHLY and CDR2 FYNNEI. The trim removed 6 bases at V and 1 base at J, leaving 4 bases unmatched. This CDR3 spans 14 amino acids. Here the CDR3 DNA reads TGTGCCAGCAGAGTTACTAGCGGCCAAGAGACCCAGTACTTC. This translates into CASRVTSGQETQYF. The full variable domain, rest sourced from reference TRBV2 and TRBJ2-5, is EPEVTQTPSHQVTQMGQEVILRCVPISNHLYFYWYRQILGQKVEFLVSFYNNEISEKSEIFDDQFSVERPDGSNFTLKIRSTKLEDSAMYFCASRVTSGQETQYFGPGTRLLVL.

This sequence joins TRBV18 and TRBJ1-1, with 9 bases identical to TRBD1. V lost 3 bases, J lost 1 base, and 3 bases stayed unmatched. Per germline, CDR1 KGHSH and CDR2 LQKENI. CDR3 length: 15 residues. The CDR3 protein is CASSPGQGPNTEAFF. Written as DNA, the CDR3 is TGTGCCAGCTCACCGGGACAGGGCCCGAACACTGAAGCTTTCTTT.